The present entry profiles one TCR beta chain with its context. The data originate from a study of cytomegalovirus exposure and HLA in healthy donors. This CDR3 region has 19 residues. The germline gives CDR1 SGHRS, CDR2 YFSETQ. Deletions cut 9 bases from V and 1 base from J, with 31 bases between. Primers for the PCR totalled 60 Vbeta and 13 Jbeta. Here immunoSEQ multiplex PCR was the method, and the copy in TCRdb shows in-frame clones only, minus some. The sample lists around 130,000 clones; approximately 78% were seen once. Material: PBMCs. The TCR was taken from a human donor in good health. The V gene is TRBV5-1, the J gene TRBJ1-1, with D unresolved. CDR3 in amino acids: CATRGSSFEGGGKNTEAFF. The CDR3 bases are TGCGCCACGAGAGGATCTTCATTCGAGGGTGGAGGGAAGAACACTGAAGCTTTCTTT.